This is a list of T cell receptor beta chains from one sample in a study of cytomegalovirus exposure and HLA in healthy donors. Some clones are missing from TCRdb's copy, which holds only in-frame ones; the method was immunoSEQ multiplex PCR. Here the sample spans some 180,000 clones, around 75% being singletons. The sequenced sample was PBMCs. The receptors originated from a woman in her thirties in good health and CMV-seronegative. Each CDR3 is given without its conserved first and last residue. A D gene is named only where the DNA matches it firmly.

TRBV2	NA	TRBJ1-6	ASRENVINNSPLH
TRBV7-2	NA	TRBJ2-3	ASSLELRGNTQY
TRBV19	NA	TRBJ2-7	ASSWEEGYEQY
TRBV6-5	TRBD2	TRBJ2-7	ASSYFRTSGAYEQY
TRBV6-4	NA	TRBJ1-2	ASSDTDIGGYT
TRBV10-3	TRBD2	TRBJ2-7	AISELAVSYEQY
TRBV25-1	NA	TRBJ2-1	ASSAHLNTIEQF
TRBV19	NA	TRBJ2-1	ASSIQSLYNEQF
TRBV6-5	NA	TRBJ1-1	ASSGSLMNTEAF
TRBV5-4	TRBD2	TRBJ2-7	ASSPEGLAGVFEQY
TRBV5-1	NA	TRBJ1-2	ASSLGGLRGRSYGYT
TRBV5-4	NA	TRBJ1-2	ASSLGQNLYGYT
TRBV9	TRBD1	TRBJ1-2	ASSVAGRGSYGYT
TRBV6-6	TRBD1	TRBJ1-5	ASRNGGQNQPQH
TRBV7-9	NA	TRBJ1-1	ASTPGDTEAF
TRBV6-6	NA	TRBJ1-4	ASTLNQEKLF
TRBV10-3	NA	TRBJ1-4	AISVGPESEKLF